This T cell receptor beta chain stems from a study of shared clonotypes between healthy human individuals. This clone was counted a single time. Germline values: CDR1 MNHEY, CDR2 SVGAGI. The CDR3 has 15 amino acids. V shed 6 bases, J shed 8 bases, and the junction held 10 bases outside the gene matches. Sequencing used immunoSEQ multiplex PCR; TCRdb keeps in-frame clones, though not all of them. The sample holds approximately 940,000 clones, about 80% seen once. The sample was memory CD4+ T cells sorted from blood. Subset in this sample: CD45RA-negative fraction. This sequence originates from a man aged 18-30 years in good health. V gene TRBV6-5 combines with J gene TRBJ1-2; the match to TRBD1 covers 12 bases. The CDR3 DNA reads TGTGCCAGCAGGCCCCGGGACAGGGGGCGCGGGGGCTACACCTTC. This codes for CASRPRDRGRGGYTF.